There are a few counts of the clone carrying this T cell receptor (beta chain). The sample is drawn from a study of blood T cell repertoires in COVID-19. Study-level background: Sites in the United States, Italy and Spain provided acute and convalescent COVID-19 samples. From T cells, B-cell-depleted T cells, or PBMCs came the material, which was cDNA or gDNA.

Under the authors' procedure: Reference gene primer amplification yielded estimated nucleated cell counts. This table comes from immunoSEQ multiplex PCR, and its TCRdb copy is limited to in-frame clones, with some not included. V and J calls and clone size are given by that table; D and trimming were obtained from the DNA. There are approximately 160,000 clones in the sample; about 81% occur only once, and approximately 10% lies in the top ten. In germline, CDR1 is LNHDA, CDR2 SQIVND (reference sequence). V was clipped by 7 bases and J by 0 bases, with 17 bases between them. This CDR3 spans 16 amino acids.

This chain connects TRBV19 to TRBJ2-3, with a tentative D call TRBD1 (6 bases). The specimen sequenced was peripheral blood. The receptor was isolated from a human donor in a cohort sampled during active COVID-19. The CDR3 spells CASMRGGIASTDTQYF. In DNA, the CDR3 is TGTGCCAGTATGCGAGGGGGAATCGCTAGCACAGATACGCAGTATTTT.